Below, 2 T cell receptor beta chains from the same sample are listed, as sequenced in a study of blood T cell repertoires in COVID-19 (dated by TCRdb to 2020 to 2021). Receptor libraries were prepared by the immunoSEQ multiplex PCR assay. Imported from immuneACCESS, the table was reduced by TCRdb to in-frame sequences with V and J called. These copies leave out some clones; in studies compared against another copy, an unresolved V gene accounts for under half, and the cause of the remainder is not known. The sample contains approximately 130,000 clones, around 77% of them found a single time. The top ten clones comprise 7.9% of the sample. Specimen: peripheral blood. Source of these receptors: a human donor in a cohort sampled during active COVID-19.

The chain recombines TRBV7-9 with TRBJ2-6; 9 bases fit TRBD1. V shed 5 bases and J 1 base; nucleotides not matched to a gene: 9. Germline CDR1 reads SEHNR; CDR2 reads FQNEAQ (reference sequence). The CDR3 is 18 residues long. The CDR3: CASSLPGQGLSGANVLTF. CDR3 bases: TGTGCCAGCAGCCTACCGGGACAGGGACTTTCTGGGGCCAACGTCCTGACTTTC. Using reference TRBV7-9 and TRBJ2-6 for the parts outside the CDR3, the full variable domain is DTGVSQNPRHKITKRGQNVTFRCDPISEHNRLYWYRQTLGQGPEFLTYFQNEAQLEKSRLLSDRFSAERPKGSFSTLEIQRTEQGDSAMYLCASSLPGQGLSGANVLTFGAGSRLTVL.

A word on this clone: The junction departs from germline at one end; a sequencing error may be responsible. The chain has TRBV27 and TRBJ1-2; 10 nucleotides align to TRBD1. CDR1 is MNHEY, CDR2 SMNVEV, per germline (reference sequence). CDR3 length: 15 amino acids. CDR3 nucleotide sequence: TGTGCCAGCAGTTCTGGGACAGGGGACCTCTATCGCTACACCTTC. Protein product: CASSSGTGDLYRYTF.